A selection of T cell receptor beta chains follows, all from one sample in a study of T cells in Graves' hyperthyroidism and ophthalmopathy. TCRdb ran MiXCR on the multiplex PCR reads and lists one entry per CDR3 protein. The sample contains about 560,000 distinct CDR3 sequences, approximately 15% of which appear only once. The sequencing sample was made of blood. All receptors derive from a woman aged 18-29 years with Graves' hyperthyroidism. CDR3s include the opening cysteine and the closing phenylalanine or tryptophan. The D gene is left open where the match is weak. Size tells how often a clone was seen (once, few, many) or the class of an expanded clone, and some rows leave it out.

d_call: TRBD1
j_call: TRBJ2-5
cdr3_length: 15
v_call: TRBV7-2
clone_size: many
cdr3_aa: CASSKGQGGEETQYF
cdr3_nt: TGTGCCAGCAGCAAGGGACAGGGAGGCGAAGAGACCCAGTACTTC

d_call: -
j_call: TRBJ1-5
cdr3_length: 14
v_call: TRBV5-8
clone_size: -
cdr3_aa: CASSPLTQGQPQHF
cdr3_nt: TGTGCCAGCAGCCCGCTTACACAGGGCCAGCCCCAGCATTTT

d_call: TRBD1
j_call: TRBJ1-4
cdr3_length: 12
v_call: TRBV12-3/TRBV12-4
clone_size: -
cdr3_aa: CASSLGGQGVFF
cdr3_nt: TGTGCCAGCAGTTTAGGGGGACAGGGCGTGTTTTTT

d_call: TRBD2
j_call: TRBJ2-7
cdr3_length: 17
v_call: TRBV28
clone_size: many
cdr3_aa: CASSSGLAGPSSYEQYF
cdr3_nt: TGTGCCAGCAGTTCGGGACTAGCGGGGCCGAGCTCCTACGAGCAGTACTTC

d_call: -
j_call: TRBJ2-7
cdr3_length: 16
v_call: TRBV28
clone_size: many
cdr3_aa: CASSSPGVGFGSEQYF
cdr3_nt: TGTGCCAGCAGTTCCCCCGGGGTCGGCTTTGGATCCGAGCAGTACTTC

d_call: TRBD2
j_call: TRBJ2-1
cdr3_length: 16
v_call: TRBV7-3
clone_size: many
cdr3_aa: CASSLSPTSGYNEQFF
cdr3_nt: TGTGCCAGCAGCTTATCCCCGACTAGCGGATACAATGAGCAGTTCTTC

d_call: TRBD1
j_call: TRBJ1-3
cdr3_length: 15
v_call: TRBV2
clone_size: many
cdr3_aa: CASRDDGTAGNTIYF
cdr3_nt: TGTGCCAGCAGAGACGACGGGACAGCTGGAAACACCATATATTTT

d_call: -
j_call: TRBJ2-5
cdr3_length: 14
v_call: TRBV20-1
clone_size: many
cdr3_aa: CSAKREWVQETQYF
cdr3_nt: TGCAGTGCTAAACGGGAGTGGGTCCAAGAGACCCAGTACTTC

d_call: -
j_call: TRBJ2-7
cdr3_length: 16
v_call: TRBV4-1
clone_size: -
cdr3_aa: CASSQEGTASSYEQYF
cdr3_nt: TGCGCCAGCAGCCAAGAAGGAACAGCAAGCTCCTACGAGCAGTACTTC

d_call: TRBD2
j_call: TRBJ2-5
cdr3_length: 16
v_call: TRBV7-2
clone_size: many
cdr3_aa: CASSSRTLGGRETQYF
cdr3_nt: TGTGCCAGCAGCTCCCGAACCCTCGGGGGGAGAGAGACCCAGTACTTC

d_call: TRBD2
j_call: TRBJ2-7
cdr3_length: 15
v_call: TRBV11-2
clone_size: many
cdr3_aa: CASSLWGTSSYEQYF
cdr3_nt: TGTGCCAGCAGCTTGTGGGGGACTAGCAGCTACGAGCAGTACTTC

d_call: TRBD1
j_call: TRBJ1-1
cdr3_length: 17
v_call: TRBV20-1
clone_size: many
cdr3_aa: CSARDLRRTGLNTEAFF
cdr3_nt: TGCAGTGCTAGAGATTTACGACGGACAGGGCTGAACACTGAAGCTTTCTTT

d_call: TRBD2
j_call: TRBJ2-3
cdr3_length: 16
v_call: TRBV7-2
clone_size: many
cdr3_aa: CASSLVLAGVSDTQYF
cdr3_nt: TGTGCCAGCAGCTTAGTACTAGCGGGGGTCTCAGATACGCAGTATTTT

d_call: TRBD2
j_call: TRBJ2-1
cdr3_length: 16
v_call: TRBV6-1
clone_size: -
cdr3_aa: CASINVGGTNDNEQFF
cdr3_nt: TGTGCCAGCATAAACGTGGGAGGGACTAATGACAATGAGCAGTTCTTC

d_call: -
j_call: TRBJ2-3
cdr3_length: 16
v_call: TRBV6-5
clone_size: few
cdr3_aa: CASSYGGAGGTDTQYF
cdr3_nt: TGTGCCAGCAGTTACGGGGGAGCCGGGGGTACAGATACGCAGTATTTT

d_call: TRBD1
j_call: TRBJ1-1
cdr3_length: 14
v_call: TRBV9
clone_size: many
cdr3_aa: CASSARQGRGEAFF
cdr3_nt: TGTGCCAGCAGCGCGAGACAGGGGAGGGGTGAAGCTTTCTTT

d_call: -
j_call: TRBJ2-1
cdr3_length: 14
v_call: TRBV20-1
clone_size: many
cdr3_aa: CSARVRSSYNEQFF
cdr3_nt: TGCAGTGCTAGAGTGAGGAGCTCCTACAATGAGCAGTTCTTC

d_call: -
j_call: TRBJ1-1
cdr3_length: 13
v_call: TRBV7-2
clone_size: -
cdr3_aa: CASSGEIHTEAFF
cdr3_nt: TGTGCCAGCAGTGGAGAGATTCACACTGAAGCTTTCTTT

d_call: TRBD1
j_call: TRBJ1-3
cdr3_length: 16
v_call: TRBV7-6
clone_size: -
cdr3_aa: CASSTTGGFSGNTIYF
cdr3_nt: TGTGCCAGCAGCACCACAGGGGGCTTTAGTGGAAACACCATATATTTT

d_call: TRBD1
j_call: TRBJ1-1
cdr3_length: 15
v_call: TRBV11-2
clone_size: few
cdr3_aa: CASSLEDRVDTEAFF
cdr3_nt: TGTGCCAGCAGCTTGGAAGACAGGGTGGACACTGAAGCTTTCTTT

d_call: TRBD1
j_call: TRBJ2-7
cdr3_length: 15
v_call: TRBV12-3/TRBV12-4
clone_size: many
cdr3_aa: CASSLAGTGVHEQYF
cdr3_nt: TGTGCCAGCAGTTTAGCCGGGACAGGGGTCCACGAGCAGTACTTC

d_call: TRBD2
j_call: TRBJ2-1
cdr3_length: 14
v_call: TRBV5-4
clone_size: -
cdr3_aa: CASIGTSGRSGQFF
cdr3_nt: TGTGCCAGCATTGGGACTAGCGGGAGGTCGGGGCAGTTCTTC

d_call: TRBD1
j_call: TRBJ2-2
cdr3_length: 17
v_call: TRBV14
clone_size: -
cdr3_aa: CASSSLWDRANTGELFF
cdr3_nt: TGTGCCAGCAGCAGTCTGTGGGACAGGGCTAACACCGGGGAGCTGTTTTTT

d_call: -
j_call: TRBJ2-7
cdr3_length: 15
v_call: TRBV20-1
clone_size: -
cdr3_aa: CSARGRRQQPYEQYF
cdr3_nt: TGCAGTGCTAGAGGCCGCCGACAGCAACCCTACGAGCAGTACTTC

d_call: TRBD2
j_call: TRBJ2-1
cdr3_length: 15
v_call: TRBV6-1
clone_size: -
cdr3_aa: CASSVLALSYNEQFF
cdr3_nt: TGTGCCAGCAGTGTACTAGCGCTTTCCTACAATGAGCAGTTCTTC

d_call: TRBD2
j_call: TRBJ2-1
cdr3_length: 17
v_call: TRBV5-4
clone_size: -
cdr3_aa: CASSLAGGRASLNEQFF
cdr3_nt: TGTGCCAGCAGCTTGGCTGGCGGGAGGGCCTCGCTGAATGAGCAGTTCTTC

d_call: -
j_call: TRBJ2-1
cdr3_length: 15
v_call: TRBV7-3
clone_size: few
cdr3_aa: CASSLRLRGYDEQFF
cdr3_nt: TGTGCCAGCAGCTTACGGCTCAGAGGGTACGATGAGCAGTTCTTC

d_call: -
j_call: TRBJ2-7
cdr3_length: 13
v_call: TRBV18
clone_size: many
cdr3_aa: CASSPPSVYEQYF
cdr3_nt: TGTGCCAGCTCACCACCGAGCGTCTACGAGCAGTACTTC

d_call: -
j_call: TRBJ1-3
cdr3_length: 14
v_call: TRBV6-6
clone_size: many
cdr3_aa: CASSYSRIPNTIYF
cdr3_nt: TGTGCCAGCAGTTACTCACGGATTCCAAACACCATATATTTT

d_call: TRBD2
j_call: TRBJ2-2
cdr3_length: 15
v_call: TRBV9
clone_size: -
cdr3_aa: CASSVVAGGPGELFF
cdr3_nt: TGTGCCAGCAGCGTAGTAGCGGGGGGACCCGGGGAGCTGTTTTTT

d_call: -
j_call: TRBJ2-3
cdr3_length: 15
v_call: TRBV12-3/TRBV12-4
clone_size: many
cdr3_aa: CASSEGPGSLDTQYF
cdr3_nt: TGTGCCAGCAGTGAGGGGCCAGGGTCGTTAGATACGCAGTATTTT

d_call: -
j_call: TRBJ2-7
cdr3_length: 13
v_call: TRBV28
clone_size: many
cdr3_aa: CASSFSSAYEQYF
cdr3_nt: TGTGCCAGCAGTTTCAGCAGTGCCTACGAGCAGTACTTC

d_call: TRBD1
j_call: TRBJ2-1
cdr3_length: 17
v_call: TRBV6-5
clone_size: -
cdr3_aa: CASSSTPGQGSRNEQFF
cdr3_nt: TGTGCCAGCAGTTCGACTCCGGGACAGGGGAGTAGGAATGAGCAGTTCTTC

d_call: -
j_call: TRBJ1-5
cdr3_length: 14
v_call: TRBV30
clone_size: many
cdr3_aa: CAWSTGLGNQPQHF
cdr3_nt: TGTGCCTGGAGTACAGGGTTAGGCAATCAGCCCCAGCATTTT

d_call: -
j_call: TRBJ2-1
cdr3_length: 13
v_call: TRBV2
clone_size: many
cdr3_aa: CASRSGRDNEQFF
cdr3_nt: TGTGCCAGCAGGTCCGGACGGGACAATGAGCAGTTCTTC

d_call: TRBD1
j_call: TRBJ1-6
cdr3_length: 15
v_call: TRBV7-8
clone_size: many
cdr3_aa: CASSLPGTGSSPLHF
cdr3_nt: TGTGCCAGCAGCTTGCCCGGGACAGGGTCTTCACCCCTCCACTTT

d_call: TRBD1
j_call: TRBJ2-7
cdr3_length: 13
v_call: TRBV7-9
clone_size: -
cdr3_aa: CASSRDRAREQYF
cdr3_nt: TGTGCCAGCAGCCGGGACAGGGCGCGAGAGCAGTACTTC

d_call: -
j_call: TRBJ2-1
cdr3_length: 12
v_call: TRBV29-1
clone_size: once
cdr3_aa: CSVEPGIDEQFF
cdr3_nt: TGCAGCGTTGAGCCGGGTATCGATGAGCAGTTCTTC

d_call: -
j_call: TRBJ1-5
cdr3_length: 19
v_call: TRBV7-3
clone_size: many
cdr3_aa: CASSPSGAPFFRGNQPQHF
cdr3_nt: TGTGCCAGCAGCCCGTCAGGGGCGCCTTTTTTTCGCGGCAATCAGCCCCAGCATTTT

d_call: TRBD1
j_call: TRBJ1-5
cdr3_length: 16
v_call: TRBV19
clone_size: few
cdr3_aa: CASKTGDWYGNQPQHF
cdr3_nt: TGTGCCAGCAAGACAGGGGATTGGTACGGCAATCAGCCCCAGCATTTT

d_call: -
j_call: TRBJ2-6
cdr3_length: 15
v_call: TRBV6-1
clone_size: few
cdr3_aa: CASGDPGSGANVLTF
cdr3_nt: TGTGCCAGCGGGGACCCAGGGTCTGGGGCCAACGTCCTGACTTTC

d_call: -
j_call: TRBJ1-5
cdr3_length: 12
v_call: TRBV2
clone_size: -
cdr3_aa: CASTRSNQPQHF
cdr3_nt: TGTGCCAGCACCAGGAGCAATCAGCCCCAGCATTTT

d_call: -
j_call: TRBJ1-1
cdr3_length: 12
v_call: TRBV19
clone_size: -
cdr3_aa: CASGELRAEAFF
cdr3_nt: TGTGCCAGTGGGGAGCTGAGGGCTGAAGCTTTCTTT

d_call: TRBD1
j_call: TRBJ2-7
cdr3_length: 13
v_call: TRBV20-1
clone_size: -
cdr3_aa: CSAGTGGQGEQYF
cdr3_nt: TGCAGTGCCGGGACAGGGGGCCAGGGCGAGCAGTACTTC

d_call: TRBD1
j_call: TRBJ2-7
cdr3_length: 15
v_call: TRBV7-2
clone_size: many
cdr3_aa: CASSLGRDRSYEQYF
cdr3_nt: TGTGCCAGCAGCCTGGGTCGGGACAGGTCCTACGAGCAGTACTTC

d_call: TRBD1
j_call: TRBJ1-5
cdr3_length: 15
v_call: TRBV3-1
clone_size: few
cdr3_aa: CASSQAGTENQPQHF
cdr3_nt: TGTGCCAGCAGCCAAGCCGGGACAGAAAATCAGCCCCAGCATTTT

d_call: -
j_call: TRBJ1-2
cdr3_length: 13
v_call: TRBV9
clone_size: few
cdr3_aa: CASIGEGGYGYTF
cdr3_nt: TGTGCCAGCATCGGTGAGGGAGGGTATGGCTACACCTTC

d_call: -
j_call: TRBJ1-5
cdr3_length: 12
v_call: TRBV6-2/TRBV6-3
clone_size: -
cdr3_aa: CASSTQGRAQHF
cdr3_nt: TGTGCCAGCAGTACTCAGGGTCGGGCCCAGCATTTT

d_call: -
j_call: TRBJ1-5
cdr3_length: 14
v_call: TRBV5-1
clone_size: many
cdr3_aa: CASSLEGNNQPQHF
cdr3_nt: TGCGCCAGCAGCTTGGAGGGGAATAATCAGCCCCAGCATTTT

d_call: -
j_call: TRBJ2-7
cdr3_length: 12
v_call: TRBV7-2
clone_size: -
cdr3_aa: CASSSLKGEQYF
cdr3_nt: TGTGCCAGCAGCTCCTTGAAGGGGGAGCAGTACTTC

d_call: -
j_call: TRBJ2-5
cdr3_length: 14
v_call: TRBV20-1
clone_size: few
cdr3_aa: CSASRGPSQETQYF
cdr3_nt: TGCAGTGCCTCACGGGGCCCTTCCCAAGAGACCCAGTACTTC

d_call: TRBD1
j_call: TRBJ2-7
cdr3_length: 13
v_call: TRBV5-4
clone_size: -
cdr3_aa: CASTRQGLDEQYF
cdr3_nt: TGTGCCAGCACCAGACAGGGGCTGGACGAGCAGTACTTC

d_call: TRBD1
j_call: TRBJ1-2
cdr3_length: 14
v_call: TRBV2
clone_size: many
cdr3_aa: CASSEDDRVFGYTF
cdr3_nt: TGTGCCAGCAGTGAAGACGACAGGGTCTTTGGCTACACCTTC

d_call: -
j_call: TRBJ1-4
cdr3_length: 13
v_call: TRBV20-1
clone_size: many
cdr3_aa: CSARQAPNEKLFF
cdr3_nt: TGCAGTGCTAGACAGGCCCCGAATGAAAAACTGTTTTTT

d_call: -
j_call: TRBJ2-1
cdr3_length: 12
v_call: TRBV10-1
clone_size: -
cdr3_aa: CASSVSNGEQFF
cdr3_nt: TGCGCCAGCAGTGTTAGTAACGGTGAGCAGTTCTTC